This T cell receptor (beta chain) stems from a study of PD-1 blockade in classical Hodgkin lymphoma. Method: immunoSEQ multiplex PCR; TCRdb's copy keeps in-frame clones and lacks some. The sample has roughly 12,000 clones, about 90% seen once. General study results and limits: Researchers reported that CD4+ TCR diversity, though not CD8+, rose significantly by C4D1. Reported findings placed baseline TCR diversity lower in newly diagnosed patients (compared with healthy donors). Possibly reflecting disease activity or prior therapy, repertoire differences have causes that remain undefined. Some patients started nivolumab under 1 year after ASCT, and they were excluded.

With regard to this clone: Its specificity is not known.

Each of the patients experienced relapse following autologous stem cell transplantation, and their brentuximab vedotin exposure differed. Starting with thawed PBMCs, CD4+ T cells were purified by magnetic negative selection. The CDR3 spans 13 residues. After removal of 6 bases from V and 10 bases from J, the junction contained 7 bases not matched to a gene. The V gene's germline CDR1 is SGHAT and CDR2 FQNNGV. The J gene is TRBJ2-7, the V gene TRBV11-2, with 12 bases that match TRBD2. The source was CD4+ T cells from blood, collected at baseline. The source is a human donor with classical Hodgkin lymphoma. CDR3 protein: CASSPGTSGFQYF. In DNA, the CDR3 is TGTGCCAGCAGTCCCGGGACTAGCGGGTTTCAGTACTTC. The whole variable domain, remainder taken from reference TRBV11-2 and TRBJ2-7, is EAGVAQSPRYKIIEKRQSVAFWCNPISGHATLYWYQQILGQGPKLLIQFQNNGVVDDSQLPKDRFSAERLKGVDSTLKIQPAKLEDSAVYLCASSPGTSGFQYFGPGTRLTVT.